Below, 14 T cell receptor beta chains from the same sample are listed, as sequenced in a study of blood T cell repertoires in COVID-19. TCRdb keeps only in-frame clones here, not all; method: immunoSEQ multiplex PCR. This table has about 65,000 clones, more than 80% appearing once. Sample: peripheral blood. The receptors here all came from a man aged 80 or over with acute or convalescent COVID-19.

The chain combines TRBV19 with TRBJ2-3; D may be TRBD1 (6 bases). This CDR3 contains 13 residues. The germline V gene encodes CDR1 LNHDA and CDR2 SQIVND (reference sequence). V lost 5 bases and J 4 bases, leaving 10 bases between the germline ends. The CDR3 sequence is CASSSQGPDTQYF. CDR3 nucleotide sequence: TGTGCCAGTAGTTCTCAGGGGCCAGATACGCAGTATTTT.

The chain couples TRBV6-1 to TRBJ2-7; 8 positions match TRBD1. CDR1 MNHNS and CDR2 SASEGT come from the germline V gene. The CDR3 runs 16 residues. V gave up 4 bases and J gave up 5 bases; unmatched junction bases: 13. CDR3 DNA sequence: TGTGCCAGCAGTGTTCAGGGGGCGCGTCTGCAGGACGAGCAGTACTTC. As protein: CASSVQGARLQDEQYF.

The CDR3 sequence: CASRGTGNQPQHF. CDR3 nucleotides: TGTGCCTCTAGAGGGACAGGCAATCAGCCCCAGCATTTT. The J gene is TRBJ1-5, the V gene TRBV19; TRBD1 matches 7 bases. Germline lookup yields CDR1 LNHDA and CDR2 SQIVND (reference sequence). The CDR3 sequence is 13 residues long. Trimming removed 11 bases from V and 2 bases from J; junction bases left unmatched: 6.

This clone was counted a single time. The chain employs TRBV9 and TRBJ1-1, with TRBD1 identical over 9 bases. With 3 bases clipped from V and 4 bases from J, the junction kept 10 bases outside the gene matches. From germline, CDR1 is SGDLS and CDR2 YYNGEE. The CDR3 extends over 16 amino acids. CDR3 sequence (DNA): TGTGCCAGCAGCGGACCACAGGGGGCGCGGGGCACTGAAGCTTTCTTT. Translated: CASSGPQGARGTEAFF. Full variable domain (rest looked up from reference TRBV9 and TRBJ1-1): DSGVTQTPKHLITATGQRVTLRCSPRSGDLSVYWYQQSLDQGLQFLIQYYNGEERAKGNILERFSAQQFPDLHSELNLSSLELGDSALYFCASSGPQGARGTEAFFGQGTRLTVV.

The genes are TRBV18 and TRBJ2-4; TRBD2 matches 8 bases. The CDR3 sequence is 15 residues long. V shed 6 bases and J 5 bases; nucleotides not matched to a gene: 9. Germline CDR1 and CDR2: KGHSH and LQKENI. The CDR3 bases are TGTGCCAGCTCGCCGAGGGGGACTAGGGAAAACATTCAGTACTTC. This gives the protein CASSPRGTRENIQYF.

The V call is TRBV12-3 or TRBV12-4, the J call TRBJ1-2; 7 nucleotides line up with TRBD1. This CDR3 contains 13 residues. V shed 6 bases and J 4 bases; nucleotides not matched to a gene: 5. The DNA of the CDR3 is TGTGCCAGCAGCCCGGGACAGTTCTATGGCTACACCTTC. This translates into CASSPGQFYGYTF.

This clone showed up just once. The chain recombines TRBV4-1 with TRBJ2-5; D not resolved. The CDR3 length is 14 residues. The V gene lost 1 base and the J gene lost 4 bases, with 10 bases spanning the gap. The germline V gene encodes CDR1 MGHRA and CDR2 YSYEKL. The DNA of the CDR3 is TGCGCCAGCAGCCAAGTTCCCAGTATAGAGACCCAGTACTTC. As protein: CASSQVPSIETQYF.

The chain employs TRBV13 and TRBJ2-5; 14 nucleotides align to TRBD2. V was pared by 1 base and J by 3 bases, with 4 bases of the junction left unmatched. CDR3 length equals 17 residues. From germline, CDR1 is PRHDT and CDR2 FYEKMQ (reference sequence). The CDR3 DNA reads TGTGCCAGCAGCTTAGTTGGGGGACTAGCGGGGGAAGAGACCCAGTACTTC. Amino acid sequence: CASSLVGGLAGEETQYF.

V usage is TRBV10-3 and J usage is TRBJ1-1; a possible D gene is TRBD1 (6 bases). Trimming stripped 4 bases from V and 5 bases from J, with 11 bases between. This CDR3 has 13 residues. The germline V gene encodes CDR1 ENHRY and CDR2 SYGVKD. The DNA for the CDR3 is TGTGCCATCAGTGCGGACAGTAGAACTGAAGCTTTCTTT. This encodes CAISADSRTEAFF.

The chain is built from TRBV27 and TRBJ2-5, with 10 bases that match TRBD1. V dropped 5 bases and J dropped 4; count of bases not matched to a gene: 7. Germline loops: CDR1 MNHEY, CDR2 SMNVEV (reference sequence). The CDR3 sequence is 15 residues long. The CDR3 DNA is TGTGCCAGCAGTGGGAAATGGGACAGGGGAGAGACCCAGTACTTC. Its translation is CASSGKWDRGETQYF.

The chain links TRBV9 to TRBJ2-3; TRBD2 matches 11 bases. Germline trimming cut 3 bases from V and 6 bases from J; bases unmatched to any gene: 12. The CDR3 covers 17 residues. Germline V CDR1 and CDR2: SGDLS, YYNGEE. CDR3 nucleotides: TGTGCCAGCAGCGACAAATTAGCGGGGGGGCCTTACGATACGCAGTATTTT. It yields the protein CASSDKLAGGPYDTQYF. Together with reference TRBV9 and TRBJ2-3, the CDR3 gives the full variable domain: DSGVTQTPKHLITATGQRVTLRCSPRSGDLSVYWYQQSLDQGLQFLIQYYNGEERAKGNILERFSAQQFPDLHSELNLSSLELGDSALYFCASSDKLAGGPYDTQYFGPGTRLTVL.

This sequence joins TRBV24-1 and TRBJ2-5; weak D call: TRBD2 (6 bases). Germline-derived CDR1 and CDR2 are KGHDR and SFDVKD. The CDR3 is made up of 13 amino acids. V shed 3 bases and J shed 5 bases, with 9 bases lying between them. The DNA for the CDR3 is TGTGCCACCAGTGATCCCGGGAGCGAGACCCAGTACTTC. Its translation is CATSDPGSETQYF.

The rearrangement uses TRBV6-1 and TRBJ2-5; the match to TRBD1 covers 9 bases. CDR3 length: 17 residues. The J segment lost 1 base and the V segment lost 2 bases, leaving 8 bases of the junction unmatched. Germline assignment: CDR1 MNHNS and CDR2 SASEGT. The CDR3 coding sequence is TGTGCCAGCAGTGAACACCCCGGGACAGGGTTCCAAGAGACCCAGTACTTC. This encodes CASSEHPGTGFQETQYF.

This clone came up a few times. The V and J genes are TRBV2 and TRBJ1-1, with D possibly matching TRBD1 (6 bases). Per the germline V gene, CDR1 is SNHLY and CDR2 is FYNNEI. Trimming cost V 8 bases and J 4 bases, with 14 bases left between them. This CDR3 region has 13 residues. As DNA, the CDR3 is TGTGCCAGCGCCAGGGAAGGGGGCACTGAAGCTTTCTTT. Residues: CASAREGGTEAFF.